This entry features one TCR beta chain sequence. Its specificity is unknown. The data were taken from a study of cytomegalovirus exposure and HLA in healthy donors. The wider study: The same platform used for the 600 to 750 first-cohort repertoires was also used for the approximately 120 validation repertoires, as a later analysis reported. Study-level findings and limits: Rare TCR sequences predominated, though certain public TCRs were found in many donors. Three CMV-associated chains proved CMV antigen-specific in vitro. First-cohort TCR clusters were later found to tend to co-occur in the 120 or so validation repertoires.

This CDR3 has 14 residues. V was trimmed by 4 bases and J by 7 bases, leaving 14 bases between them. In germline, CDR1 is SNHLY, CDR2 FYNNEI. Data came from immunoSEQ multiplex PCR; TCRdb stores just in-frame clones and leaves some out. The sample carries approximately 100,000 clones, less than 90% recorded once. This chain joins TRBV2 and TRBJ2-1; D gene unclear. The sequencing sample was made of PBMCs. This TCR was sampled from a man between 18 and 29 years old in good health and CMV-seropositive. CDR3: CASSVDHPVNEQFF. Here the CDR3 DNA reads TGTGCCAGCAGTGTTGATCATCCGGTAAATGAGCAGTTCTTC.